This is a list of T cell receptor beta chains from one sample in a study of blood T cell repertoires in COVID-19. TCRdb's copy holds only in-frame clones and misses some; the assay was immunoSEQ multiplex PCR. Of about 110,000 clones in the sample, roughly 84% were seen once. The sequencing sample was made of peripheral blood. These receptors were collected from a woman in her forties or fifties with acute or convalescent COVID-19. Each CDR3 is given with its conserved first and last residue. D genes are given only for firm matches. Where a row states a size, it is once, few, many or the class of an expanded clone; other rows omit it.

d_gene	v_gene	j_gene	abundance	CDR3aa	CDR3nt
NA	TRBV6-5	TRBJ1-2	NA	CASSYNVQGRSGYTF	TGTGCCAGCAGTTACAACGTACAGGGTCGGAGTGGCTACACCTTC
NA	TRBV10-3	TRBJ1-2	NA	CAISDLRRTLRGYTF	TGTGCCATCAGTGACCTTCGAAGGACTTTAAGGGGCTACACCTTC
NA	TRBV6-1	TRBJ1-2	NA	CASSESGGYTF	TGTGCCAGCAGTGAATCGGGGGGCTACACCTTC
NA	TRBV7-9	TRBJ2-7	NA	CASSFLTGSYEQYF	TGTGCCAGCAGCTTCCTGACTGGTTCCTACGAGCAGTACTTC
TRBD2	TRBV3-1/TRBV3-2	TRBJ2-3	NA	CASSPRTSSFAQYF	TGTGCCAGCAGCCCCAGGACTAGTTCGTTCGCGCAGTATTTT
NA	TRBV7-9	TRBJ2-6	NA	CASMEVKAGANVLTF	TGTGCCAGCATGGAGGTCAAGGCTGGGGCCAACGTCCTGACTTTC
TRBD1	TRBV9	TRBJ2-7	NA	CASSPRTGRSYEQYF	TGTGCCAGCAGCCCACGGACAGGACGCTCCTACGAGCAGTACTTC
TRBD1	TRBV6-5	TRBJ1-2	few	CASSQPGTGRGGF	TGTGCCAGCAGTCAACCCGGGACAGGGAGGGGAGGCTTC
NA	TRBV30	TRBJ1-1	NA	CAWGYLGNTEAFF	TGTGCCTGGGGTTACCTAGGGAACACTGAAGCTTTCTTT
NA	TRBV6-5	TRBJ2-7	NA	CASSYSGGSDEQYF	TGTGCCAGCAGTTACTCGGGAGGTTCAGACGAGCAGTACTTC
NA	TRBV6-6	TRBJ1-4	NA	CASSYPRGATNEKLFF	TGTGCCAGCAGTTACCCAAGGGGCGCAACTAATGAAAAACTGTTTTTT
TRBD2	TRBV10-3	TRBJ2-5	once	CAISEPMTSGGKETQYF	TGTGCCATCAGTGAGCCCATGACTAGCGGGGGAAAAGAGACCCAGTACTTC
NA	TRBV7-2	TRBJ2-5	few	CASSLELASETQYF	TGTGCCAGCAGCTTAGAGTTGGCTTCAGAGACCCAGTACTTC
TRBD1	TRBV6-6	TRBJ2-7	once	CASTPGGGQRLYEQYF	TGTGCCAGCACTCCTGGTGGGGGACAGAGACTTTACGAGCAGTACTTC
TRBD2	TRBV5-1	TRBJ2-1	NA	CASSQLAEAYNEQFF	TGCGCCAGCAGCCAACTAGCGGAGGCATACAATGAGCAGTTCTTC
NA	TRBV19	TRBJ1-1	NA	CASGTAMNTEAFF	TGTGCCAGTGGAACAGCCATGAACACTGAAGCTTTCTTT
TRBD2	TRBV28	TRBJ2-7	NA	CASSSGGVSYEQYF	TGTGCCAGCAGTTCGGGAGGTGTATCCTACGAGCAGTACTTC
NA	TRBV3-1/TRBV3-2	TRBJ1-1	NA	CASSQLGRTEAFF	TGTGCCAGCAGCCAATTGGGGAGGACTGAAGCTTTCTTT
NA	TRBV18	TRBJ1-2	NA	CASSPLGTSYGYTF	TGTGCCAGCTCACCATTAGGGACAAGCTATGGCTACACCTTC
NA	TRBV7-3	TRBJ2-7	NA	CASSSQGGSEQYF	TGTGCCAGCAGCTCTCAGGGGGGTTCCGAGCAGTACTTC
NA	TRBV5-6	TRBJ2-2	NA	CASSRFRGTGELFF	TGTGCCAGCAGCCGCTTTCGGGGCACCGGGGAGCTGTTTTTT
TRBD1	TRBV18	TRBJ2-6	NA	CASSPRPGTGAGANVLTF	TGTGCCAGCTCACCCCGTCCCGGGACAGGGGCTGGGGCCAACGTCCTGACTTTC
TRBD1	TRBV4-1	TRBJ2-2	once	CASSPPDRAENTGELFF	TGCGCCAGCAGCCCACCAGACAGGGCCGAGAACACCGGGGAGCTGTTTTTT
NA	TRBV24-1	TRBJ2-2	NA	CATSDPTANTGELFF	TGTGCCACCAGTGATCCGACAGCGAACACCGGGGAGCTGTTTTTT
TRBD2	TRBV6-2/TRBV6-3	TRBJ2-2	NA	CASSYGRGSGELFF	TGTGCCAGCAGTTACGGGAGGGGAAGCGGGGAGCTGTTTTTT
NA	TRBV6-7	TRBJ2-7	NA	CAAPQGRVSYEQYF	TGTGCCGCCCCACAGGGCCGAGTCTCCTACGAGCAGTACTTC
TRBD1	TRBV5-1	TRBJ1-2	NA	CASSLGDRSGYGYTF	TGCGCCAGCAGCTTGGGGGACAGGTCCGGCTATGGCTACACCTTC
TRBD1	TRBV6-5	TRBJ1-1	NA	CASSPGTGYTEAFF	TGTGCCAGCAGTCCCGGGACAGGGTACACTGAAGCTTTCTTT
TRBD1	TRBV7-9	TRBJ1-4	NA	CASRRTGGREKLFF	TGTGCCAGCAGACGAACAGGGGGCCGTGAAAAACTGTTTTTT
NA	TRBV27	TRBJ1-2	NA	CASTSLLGGGYGYTF	TGTGCCAGCACCTCTTTGCTGGGGGGAGGGTATGGCTACACCTTC
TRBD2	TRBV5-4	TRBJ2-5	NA	CASTAVRGGKETQYF	TGTGCCAGCACCGCAGTACGGGGGGGGAAAGAGACCCAGTACTTC
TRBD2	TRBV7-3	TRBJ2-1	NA	CASSINSGGYNEQFF	TGTGCCAGCAGCATTAATAGCGGGGGGTACAATGAGCAGTTCTTC
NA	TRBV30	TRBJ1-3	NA	CAWSVRGGAGNTIYF	TGTGCCTGGAGTGTACGTGGGGGCGCTGGAAACACCATATATTTT
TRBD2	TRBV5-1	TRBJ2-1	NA	CASSLAPGGPGANEQFF	TGCGCCAGCAGCTTAGCCCCGGGGGGGCCTGGTGCCAATGAGCAGTTCTTC
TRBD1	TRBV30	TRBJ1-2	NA	CASRTGGLGGYTF	TGTGCCAGCCGGACAGGGGGACTCGGTGGCTACACCTTC
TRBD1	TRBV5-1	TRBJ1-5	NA	CASSLTGVGNQPQHF	TGCGCCAGCAGCCTAACAGGGGTAGGCAATCAGCCCCAGCATTTT
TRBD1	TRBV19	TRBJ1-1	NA	CASRQGAGRGNTEAFF	TGTGCCAGTAGACAGGGGGCTGGGAGGGGGAACACTGAAGCTTTCTTT